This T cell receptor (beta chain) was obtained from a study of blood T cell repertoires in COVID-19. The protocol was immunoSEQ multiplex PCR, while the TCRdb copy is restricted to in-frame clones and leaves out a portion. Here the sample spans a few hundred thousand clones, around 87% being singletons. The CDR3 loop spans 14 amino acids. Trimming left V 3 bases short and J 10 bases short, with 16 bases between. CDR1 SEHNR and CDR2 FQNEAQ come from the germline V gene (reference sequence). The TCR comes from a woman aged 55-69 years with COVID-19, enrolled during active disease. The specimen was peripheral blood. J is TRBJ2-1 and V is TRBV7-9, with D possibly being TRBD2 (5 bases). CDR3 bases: TGTGCCAGCAGCTTCGGCCATGGAGCGGACGAGCAGTTCTTC. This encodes CASSFGHGADEQFF. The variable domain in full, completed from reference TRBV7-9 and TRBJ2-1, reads DTGVSQNPRHKITKRGQNVTFRCDPISEHNRLYWYRQTLGQGPEFLTYFQNEAQLEKSRLLSDRFSAERPKGSFSTLEIQRTEQGDSAMYLCASSFGHGADEQFFGPGTRLTVL.